The present T cell receptor beta chain was sequenced within a study of blood T cells in healthy people across ages. General study findings and limits: CMV status of donors was unknown, possibly confounding expanded clonotype changes.

This CDR3 is 14 amino acids long. CDR1 and CDR2 from the germline V gene are SGHRS and YFSETQ. Trimming shortened V by 0 bases and J by 7 bases, and 11 bases separated the two germline ends. Combining a sample-barcoded 5' primer with a J-beta primer mix, a second PCR ran for about 7 to 12 cycles. A single record per CDR3 protein comes from TCRdb applying MiXCR to the 5' RACE reads. This sample has roughly 1.9 million distinct CDR3 sequences, with roughly two fifths found just once. On this clonotype: Its antigen is not known.

The sample consisted of blood. This TCR was sampled from a human donor in good health. The genes are TRBV5-1 and TRBJ2-1; no definite D call. CDR3 nucleotide sequence: TGCGCCAGCAGCTTGGAATTCCAGGTGAATGAGCAGTTCTTC. The encoded protein is CASSLEFQVNEQFF. Filled out from reference TRBV5-1 and TRBJ2-1, the complete variable domain reads KAGVTQTPRYLIKTRGQQVTLSCSPISGHRSVSWYQQTPGQGLQFLFEYFSETQRNKGNFPGRFSGRQFSNSRSEMNVSTLELGDSALYLCASSLEFQVNEQFFGPGTRLTVL.